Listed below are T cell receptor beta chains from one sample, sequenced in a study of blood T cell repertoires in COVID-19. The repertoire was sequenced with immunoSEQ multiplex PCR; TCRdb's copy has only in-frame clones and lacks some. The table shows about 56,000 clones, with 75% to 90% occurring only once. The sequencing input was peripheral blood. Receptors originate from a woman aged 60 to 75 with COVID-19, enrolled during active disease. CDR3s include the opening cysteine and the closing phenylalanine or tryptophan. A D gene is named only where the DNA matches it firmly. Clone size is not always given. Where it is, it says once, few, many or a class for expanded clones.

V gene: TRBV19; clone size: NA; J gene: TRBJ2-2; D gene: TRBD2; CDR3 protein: CASTLRGGRVTGELFF; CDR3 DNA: TGTGCCAGTACCCTGCGGGGGGGCCGGGTTACCGGGGAGCTGTTTTTT
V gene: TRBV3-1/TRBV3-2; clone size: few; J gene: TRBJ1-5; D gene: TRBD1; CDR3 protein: CASSPDRGLQPQHF; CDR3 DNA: TGTGCCAGCAGTCCCGACAGGGGGCTTCAGCCCCAGCATTTT
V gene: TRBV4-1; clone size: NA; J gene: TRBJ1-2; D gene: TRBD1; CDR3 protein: CASSQEPGQNGYTF; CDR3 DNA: TGCGCCAGCAGCCAAGAACCGGGACAGAATGGCTACACCTTC
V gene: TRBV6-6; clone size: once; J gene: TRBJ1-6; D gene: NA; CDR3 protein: CASSTWTDNSPLHF; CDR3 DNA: TGTGCCAGCAGTACTTGGACAGATAATTCACCCCTCCACTTT
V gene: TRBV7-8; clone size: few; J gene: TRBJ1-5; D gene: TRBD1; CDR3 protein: CASSLDGQGYQPQHF; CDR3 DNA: TGTGCCAGCAGCTTGGACGGACAGGGGTATCAGCCCCAGCATTTT
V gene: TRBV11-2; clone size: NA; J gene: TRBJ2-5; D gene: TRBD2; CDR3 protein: CASSLNSPLAGVETQYF; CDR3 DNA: TGTGCCAGCAGCTTAAATTCGCCGCTAGCGGGGGTGGAGACCCAGTACTTC
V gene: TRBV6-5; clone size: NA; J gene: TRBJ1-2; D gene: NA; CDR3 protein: CASSYQGSGGYTF; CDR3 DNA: TGTGCCAGCAGTTATCAGGGAAGTGGCGGCTACACCTTC
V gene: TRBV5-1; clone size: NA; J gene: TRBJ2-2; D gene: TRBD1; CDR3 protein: CASSLETGGFGELFF; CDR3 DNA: TGCGCCAGCAGCTTGGAGACAGGGGGCTTCGGGGAGCTGTTTTTT
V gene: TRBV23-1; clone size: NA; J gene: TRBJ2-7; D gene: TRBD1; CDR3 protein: CASRQLPIRGLYEQYF; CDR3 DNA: TGCGCCAGCCGCCAGCTTCCTATCAGGGGGCTGTACGAGCAGTACTTC
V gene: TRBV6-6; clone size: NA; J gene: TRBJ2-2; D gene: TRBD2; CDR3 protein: CATPGGGANGELFF; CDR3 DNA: TGTGCCACCCCGGGAGGGGGGGCGAACGGGGAGCTGTTTTTT
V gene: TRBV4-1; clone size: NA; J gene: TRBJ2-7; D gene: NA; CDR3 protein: CASSQDRGYYEQYF; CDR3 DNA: TGCGCCAGCAGCCAAGATAGGGGTTACTACGAGCAGTACTTC
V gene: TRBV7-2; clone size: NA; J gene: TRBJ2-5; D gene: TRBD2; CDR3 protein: CASSLGGGFFRETQYF; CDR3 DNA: TGTGCCAGCAGCTTAGGCGGGGGGTTTTTTAGGGAGACCCAGTACTTC
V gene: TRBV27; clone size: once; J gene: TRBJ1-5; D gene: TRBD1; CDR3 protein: CASSLWAGGNQPQHF; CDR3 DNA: TGTGCCAGCAGTTTGTGGGCAGGGGGGAATCAGCCCCAGCATTTT
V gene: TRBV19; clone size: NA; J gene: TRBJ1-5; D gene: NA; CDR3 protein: CASSIQFRQAQPQHF; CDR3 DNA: TGTGCCAGTAGTATTCAATTTAGACAGGCCCAGCCCCAGCATTTT
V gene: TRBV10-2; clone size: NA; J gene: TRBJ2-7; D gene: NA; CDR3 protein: CASSGPDSYEQYF; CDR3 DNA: TGCGCCAGCAGTGGGCCTGACAGCTACGAGCAGTACTTC
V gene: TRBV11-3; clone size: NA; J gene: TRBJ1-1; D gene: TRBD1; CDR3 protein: CASSSQGTNTEAFF; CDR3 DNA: TGTGCCAGCAGCTCACAGGGGACGAACACTGAAGCTTTCTTT
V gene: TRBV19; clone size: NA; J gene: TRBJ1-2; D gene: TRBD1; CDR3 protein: CASTIIGQVSAGYTF; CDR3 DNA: TGTGCCAGTACCATCATTGGACAGGTGTCTGCGGGCTACACCTTC
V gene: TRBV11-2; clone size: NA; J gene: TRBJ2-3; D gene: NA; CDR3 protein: CASSLDPSETDTQYF; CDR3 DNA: TGTGCCAGCAGCTTAGACCCAAGCGAGACAGATACGCAGTATTTT
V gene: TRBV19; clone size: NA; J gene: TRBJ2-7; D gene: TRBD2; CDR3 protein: CASSSALAGAYEQYF; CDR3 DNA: TGTGCCAGTAGTTCGGCCTTAGCGGGAGCCTACGAGCAGTACTTC
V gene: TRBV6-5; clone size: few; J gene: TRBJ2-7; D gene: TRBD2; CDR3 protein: CASRLNGGSTYEQYF; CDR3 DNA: TGTGCCAGCAGACTCAACGGGGGGTCTACCTACGAGCAGTACTTC
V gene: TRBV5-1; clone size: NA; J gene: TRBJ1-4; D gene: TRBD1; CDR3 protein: CASSFARGHATNEKLFF; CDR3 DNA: TGCGCCAGCAGCTTTGCCAGGGGGCATGCAACTAATGAAAAACTGTTTTTT
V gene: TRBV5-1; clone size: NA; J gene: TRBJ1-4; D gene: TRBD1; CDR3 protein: CASSFGRGINEKLFF; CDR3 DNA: TGCGCCAGCAGCTTCGGCAGGGGGATTAATGAAAAACTGTTTTTT
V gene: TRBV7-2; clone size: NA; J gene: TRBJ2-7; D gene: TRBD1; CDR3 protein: CASSLGQGWNYEQYF; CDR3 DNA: TGTGCCAGCAGCTTAGGACAGGGGTGGAACTACGAGCAGTACTTC
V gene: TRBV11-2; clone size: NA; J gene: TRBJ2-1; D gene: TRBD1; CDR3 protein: CASSLDRGQYNEQFF; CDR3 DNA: TGTGCCAGCAGCTTAGACAGGGGGCAGTACAATGAGCAGTTCTTC
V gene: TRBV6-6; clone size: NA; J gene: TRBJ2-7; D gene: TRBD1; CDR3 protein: CASSQQGARSEQYF; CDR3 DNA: TGTGCCAGCAGTCAGCAGGGGGCGCGGAGCGAGCAGTACTTC
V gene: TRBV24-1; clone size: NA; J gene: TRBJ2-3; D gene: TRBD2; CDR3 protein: CATSDWGTSPAGTQYF; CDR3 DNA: TGTGCCACCAGTGATTGGGGGACTAGCCCCGCGGGCACGCAGTATTTT